This TCR beta chain comes out of a study of CD8 T cells in Susac syndrome. TCR beta sequences were obtained from blood CD8+ and CD4+ T cells. FACS enriched CD8+ TEMRA cells, while bulk CD8+ and CD4+ were negatively isolated. The CDR3 is 15 amino acids. V was clipped by 0 bases and J by 5 bases, with 10 bases between them. Germline V gene data show CDR1 as SGHAT and CDR2 as FQNNGV. With random hexamers, reverse transcription was performed on about 0.45 to 1 ug of RNA. An immunoSEQ multiplex PCR generated amplified TCR beta CDR3 products spanning 54 Vbeta and 13 Jbeta. TCRdb re-called the immunoSEQ multiplex PCR reads through MiXCR, storing one row per CDR3 protein. The sample lists under 200,000 distinct CDR3 sequences; approximately 95% were seen once.

The genes are TRBV11-2 and TRBJ1-4, with D hard to call. What was sequenced was CD8+ T cells from PBMCs. The sequence came from a human donor with multiple sclerosis. The CDR3 here is CASSLEPGENEKLFF. DNA of the CDR3: TGTGCCAGCAGCTTAGAGCCCGGGGAGAATGAAAAACTGTTTTTT. Full variable domain (missing parts from reference TRBV11-2 and TRBJ1-4): EAGVAQSPRYKIIEKRQSVAFWCNPISGHATLYWYQQILGQGPKLLIQFQNNGVVDDSQLPKDRFSAERLKGVDSTLKIQPAKLEDSAVYLCASSLEPGENEKLFFGSGTQLSVL.